This T cell receptor (beta chain) was recorded in a study of shared clonotypes between healthy human individuals. CD45RO-negative CD8 cells positively selected for CCR7 made up the naive population, which excluded terminally differentiated effector memory CD45RA+ cells. This clone came up once. V lost 8 bases, J lost 12 bases, and 10 bases lay in between. The CDR3 has 10 amino acids. Germline lookup yields CDR1 SNHLY and CDR2 FYNNEI. Profiled with immunoSEQ multiplex PCR; TCRdb holds only in-frame clones, not every one. This repertoire shows approximately 2,000,000 clones, approximately 92% found once; its top ten account for more than 1.5%.

The J gene is TRBJ1-4, the V gene TRBV2; TRBD1 is a possible D gene (5 bases). Sequenced sample: naive CD8+ T cells from PBMCs. The sequence derives from a man younger than 35 in good health. Some clones in this sample may be carry-over from other donors' samples. As DNA, the CDR3 is TGTGCCAGCTGGGGCGGGGAACTGTTTTTT. Protein: CASWGGELFF.